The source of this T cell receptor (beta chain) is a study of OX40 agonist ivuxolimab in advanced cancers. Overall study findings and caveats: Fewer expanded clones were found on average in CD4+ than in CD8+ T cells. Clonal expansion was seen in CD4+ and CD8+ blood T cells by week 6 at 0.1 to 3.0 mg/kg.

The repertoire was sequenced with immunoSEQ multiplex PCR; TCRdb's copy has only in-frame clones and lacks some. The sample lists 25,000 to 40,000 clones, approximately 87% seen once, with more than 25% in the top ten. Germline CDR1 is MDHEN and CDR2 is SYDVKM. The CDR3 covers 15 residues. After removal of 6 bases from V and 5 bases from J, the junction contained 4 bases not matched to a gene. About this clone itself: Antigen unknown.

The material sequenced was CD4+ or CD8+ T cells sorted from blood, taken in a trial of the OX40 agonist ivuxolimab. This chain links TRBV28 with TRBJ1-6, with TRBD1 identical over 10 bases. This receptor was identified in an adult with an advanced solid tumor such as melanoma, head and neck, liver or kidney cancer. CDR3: CASRAGTGDNSPLHF. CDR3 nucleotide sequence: TGTGCCAGCAGGGCCGGGACAGGGGATAATTCACCCCTCCACTTT.